These T cell receptor beta chains were read from a single sample in a study of circulating and synovial CD4+ cells in juvenile arthritis. Sequenced by immunoSEQ multiplex PCR; TCRdb stores in-frame clones only, minus some. The sample holds approximately 16,000 clones; around nine tenths are singletons and the top ten take less than 0.95%. The sequenced sample consisted of CD4+ T cells from blood. The receptors stem from a human donor with juvenile idiopathic arthritis. CDR3s include the opening cysteine and the closing phenylalanine or tryptophan. D genes are given only for firm matches. Size is stated for part of the rows, as once, few or many counts, or as a class when the clone is expanded.

clone_size: NA
d_call: TRBD2
v_call: TRBV6-5
j_call: TRBJ2-7
cdr3_nt: TGTGCCAGCAGTTACTCGGGAGGGCAGGGCTACGAGCAGTACTTC
cdr3_aa: CASSYSGGQGYEQYF

clone_size: NA
d_call: NA
v_call: TRBV6-5
j_call: TRBJ1-1
cdr3_nt: TGTGCCAGCAGCGTAGGAGTTGTCGCTAGCACTGAAGCTTTCTTT
cdr3_aa: CASSVGVVASTEAFF

clone_size: NA
d_call: NA
v_call: TRBV6-1
j_call: TRBJ1-2
cdr3_nt: TGTGCCAGCAGTCACATGACCTACCAGGATGGCTACACCTTC
cdr3_aa: CASSHMTYQDGYTF

clone_size: NA
d_call: TRBD1
v_call: TRBV5-1
j_call: TRBJ2-3
cdr3_nt: TGCGCCAGCACCTTAACACCTCCGACAGGGGTCGCAGATACGCAGTATTTT
cdr3_aa: CASTLTPPTGVADTQYF

clone_size: NA
d_call: NA
v_call: TRBV2
j_call: TRBJ1-4
cdr3_nt: TGTGCCAGCGAACAGCAGCCAACTAATGAAAAACTGTTTTTT
cdr3_aa: CASEQQPTNEKLFF

clone_size: NA
d_call: TRBD1
v_call: TRBV7-9
j_call: TRBJ2-5
cdr3_nt: TGTGCCAGCAGTATAACCGGACAGGGGGCCCGCGAGACCCAGTACTTC
cdr3_aa: CASSITGQGARETQYF

clone_size: NA
d_call: TRBD2
v_call: TRBV19
j_call: TRBJ2-2
cdr3_nt: TGTGCCAGTAGGCCGGGACTAGCGGGAGGTAACACCGGGGAGCTGTTTTTT
cdr3_aa: CASRPGLAGGNTGELFF

clone_size: NA
d_call: TRBD2
v_call: TRBV2
j_call: TRBJ2-1
cdr3_nt: TGTGCCAGCAGCGCGGGACTAGCGGGAACGAATGAGCAGTTCTTC
cdr3_aa: CASSAGLAGTNEQFF

clone_size: NA
d_call: TRBD1
v_call: TRBV7-8
j_call: TRBJ1-3
cdr3_nt: TGTGCCAGCAGCCAGGACAGGGTGGAAAACACCATATATTTT
cdr3_aa: CASSQDRVENTIYF

clone_size: NA
d_call: NA
v_call: TRBV29-1
j_call: TRBJ2-1
cdr3_nt: TGCAGCGTTGCTGAGAGTGAGGGCAGGGAGCAGTTCTTC
cdr3_aa: CSVAESEGREQFF

clone_size: NA
d_call: NA
v_call: TRBV5-4
j_call: TRBJ2-7
cdr3_nt: TGTGCCAGCAGTTTTGCGGGCCCCTACGAGCAGTACTTC
cdr3_aa: CASSFAGPYEQYF

clone_size: NA
d_call: TRBD2
v_call: TRBV27
j_call: TRBJ2-1
cdr3_nt: TGTGCCAGCAGTGCGACTAGCGGAGTCTTCAATGAGCAGTTCTTC
cdr3_aa: CASSATSGVFNEQFF

clone_size: NA
d_call: TRBD2
v_call: TRBV5-4
j_call: TRBJ2-5
cdr3_nt: TGTGCCAGCAGCTTGTCGGGGGGACAGACCCAGTACTTC
cdr3_aa: CASSLSGGQTQYF

clone_size: NA
d_call: NA
v_call: TRBV7-9
j_call: TRBJ2-3
cdr3_nt: TGTGCCAGCAGTCCTAAGGGGGTCGGCACAGATACGCAGTATTTT
cdr3_aa: CASSPKGVGTDTQYF

clone_size: NA
d_call: NA
v_call: TRBV5-6
j_call: TRBJ1-6
cdr3_nt: TGTGCCAGCACCCTACAGGGACCGAATAATTCACCCCTCCACTTT
cdr3_aa: CASTLQGPNNSPLHF

clone_size: NA
d_call: NA
v_call: TRBV4-2
j_call: TRBJ1-2
cdr3_nt: TGTGCCAGCAGCCAAGATCGTAGGGGTGGCTACACCTTC
cdr3_aa: CASSQDRRGGYTF

clone_size: NA
d_call: TRBD2
v_call: TRBV27
j_call: TRBJ2-3
cdr3_nt: TGTGCCAGCAGTTTATATGGCGGGAGTACGCACCGTAGCACAGATACGCAGTATTTT
cdr3_aa: CASSLYGGSTHRSTDTQYF

clone_size: NA
d_call: NA
v_call: TRBV5-5
j_call: TRBJ1-1
cdr3_nt: TGTGCCAGCAGCTGGATGGGACAAATGAACACTGAAGCTTTCTTT
cdr3_aa: CASSWMGQMNTEAFF

clone_size: NA
d_call: TRBD1
v_call: TRBV11-3
j_call: TRBJ2-7
cdr3_nt: TGTGCCAGCAGCTTGACAGGGGGTCCCCACGAGCAGTACTTC
cdr3_aa: CASSLTGGPHEQYF

clone_size: NA
d_call: NA
v_call: TRBV7-2
j_call: TRBJ2-5
cdr3_nt: TGTGCCAGCAGAATAGACAGGAGCCAAGAGACCCAGTACTTC
cdr3_aa: CASRIDRSQETQYF

clone_size: NA
d_call: NA
v_call: TRBV2
j_call: TRBJ2-6
cdr3_nt: TGTGCCAGCAGTATGGACATCAGCTCTGGGGCCAACGTCCTGACTTTC
cdr3_aa: CASSMDISSGANVLTF

clone_size: NA
d_call: TRBD1
v_call: TRBV6-5
j_call: TRBJ1-3
cdr3_nt: TGTGCCAGCACCGAGACAGGGGTGACTGGAAACACCATATATTTT
cdr3_aa: CASTETGVTGNTIYF

clone_size: NA
d_call: TRBD1
v_call: TRBV5-1
j_call: TRBJ2-5
cdr3_nt: TGCGCCAGCAGCGGGGACAGGGAGACCCAGTACTTC
cdr3_aa: CASSGDRETQYF

clone_size: NA
d_call: TRBD1
v_call: TRBV9
j_call: TRBJ1-1
cdr3_nt: TGTGCCAGCAGCGAACACAGGGGGCGCAATCCCACTGAAGCTTTCTTT
cdr3_aa: CASSEHRGRNPTEAFF

clone_size: NA
d_call: TRBD2
v_call: TRBV7-3
j_call: TRBJ2-3
cdr3_nt: TGTGCCAGCAACGGAAAGGGACTAGCGGGAGGGTCTGGAGGCACAGATACGCAGTATTTT
cdr3_aa: CASNGKGLAGGSGGTDTQYF

clone_size: NA
d_call: NA
v_call: TRBV20-1
j_call: TRBJ2-5
cdr3_nt: TGCAGTGCTAGGGAGGAGACCCAGTACTTC
cdr3_aa: CSAREETQYF

clone_size: NA
d_call: NA
v_call: TRBV6-6
j_call: TRBJ2-6
cdr3_nt: TGTGCCAGCAGTTACACCAGCTCTGGGGCCAACGTCCTGACTTTC
cdr3_aa: CASSYTSSGANVLTF

clone_size: once
d_call: TRBD1
v_call: TRBV6-1
j_call: TRBJ1-2
cdr3_nt: TGTGCCAGCAGCGACCGACAGGGGGTGTATGGCTACACCTTC
cdr3_aa: CASSDRQGVYGYTF

clone_size: once
d_call: TRBD1
v_call: TRBV9
j_call: TRBJ2-2
cdr3_nt: TGTGCCAGCAGCGGGGGACAGCGGACCGGGGAGCTGTTTTTT
cdr3_aa: CASSGGQRTGELFF

clone_size: NA
d_call: NA
v_call: TRBV4-2
j_call: TRBJ1-1
cdr3_nt: TGTGCCAGCAGCCAAGACAGGGACACTGAAGCTTTCTTT
cdr3_aa: CASSQDRDTEAFF

clone_size: NA
d_call: TRBD2
v_call: TRBV15
j_call: TRBJ2-3
cdr3_nt: TGTGCCACCAGCAGTATTATAGCGGGGCCTACCACAGATACGCAGTATTTT
cdr3_aa: CATSSIIAGPTTDTQYF

clone_size: NA
d_call: TRBD2
v_call: TRBV6-5
j_call: TRBJ2-3
cdr3_nt: TGTGCCAGCAGTTACGCAGCGGGGGGCGTCACAGATACGCAGTATTTT
cdr3_aa: CASSYAAGGVTDTQYF

clone_size: NA
d_call: NA
v_call: TRBV7-2
j_call: TRBJ2-7
cdr3_nt: TGTGCCAGCAGCCTCGACAGAACGGAGCGTGAGCAGTACTTC
cdr3_aa: CASSLDRTEREQYF

clone_size: NA
d_call: NA
v_call: TRBV9
j_call: TRBJ2-3
cdr3_nt: TGTGCCAGCAGCGTAACAGGGAGCACAGATACGCAGTATTTT
cdr3_aa: CASSVTGSTDTQYF

clone_size: NA
d_call: TRBD2
v_call: TRBV10-2
j_call: TRBJ2-2
cdr3_nt: TGCGCCAGCAGTGAATGGGGCGGGGGAGCCGGGGAGCTGTTTTTT
cdr3_aa: CASSEWGGGAGELFF

clone_size: NA
d_call: NA
v_call: TRBV18
j_call: TRBJ1-4
cdr3_nt: TGTGCCAGCACGGCGGGGGTTAATGAAAAACTGTTTTTT
cdr3_aa: CASTAGVNEKLFF

clone_size: NA
d_call: NA
v_call: TRBV6-5
j_call: TRBJ1-3
cdr3_nt: TGTGCCAGCAGTAGCAGGACTCACCTCGGAAACACCATATATTTT
cdr3_aa: CASSSRTHLGNTIYF

clone_size: NA
d_call: NA
v_call: TRBV7-3
j_call: TRBJ1-1
cdr3_nt: TGTGCCAGCAGCTTATCGGCCCACTCGGGGACTGAAGCTTTCTTT
cdr3_aa: CASSLSAHSGTEAFF

clone_size: NA
d_call: NA
v_call: TRBV7-6
j_call: TRBJ1-1
cdr3_nt: TGTGCCAGCAGCTTGCAGAATGACATGAACACTGAAGCTTTCTTT
cdr3_aa: CASSLQNDMNTEAFF

clone_size: NA
d_call: TRBD2
v_call: TRBV19
j_call: TRBJ2-3
cdr3_nt: TGTGCCAGTAGTGTCTCGGGGGGGCCCCCAGATACGCAGTATTTT
cdr3_aa: CASSVSGGPPDTQYF